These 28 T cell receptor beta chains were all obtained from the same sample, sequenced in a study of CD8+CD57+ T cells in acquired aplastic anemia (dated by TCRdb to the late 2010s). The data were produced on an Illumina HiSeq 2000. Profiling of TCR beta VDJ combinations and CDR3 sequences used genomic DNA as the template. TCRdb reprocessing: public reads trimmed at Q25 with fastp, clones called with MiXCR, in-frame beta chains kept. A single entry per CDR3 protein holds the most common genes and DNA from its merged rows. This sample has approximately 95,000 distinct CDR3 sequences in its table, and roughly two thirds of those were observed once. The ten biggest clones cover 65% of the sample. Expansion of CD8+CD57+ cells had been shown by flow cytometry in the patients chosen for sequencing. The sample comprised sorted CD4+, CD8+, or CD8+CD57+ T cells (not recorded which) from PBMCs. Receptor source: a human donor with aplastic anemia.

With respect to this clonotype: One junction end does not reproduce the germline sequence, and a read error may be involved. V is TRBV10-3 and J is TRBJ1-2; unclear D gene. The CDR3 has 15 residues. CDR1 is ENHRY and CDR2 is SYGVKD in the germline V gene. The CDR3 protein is CAISKSRDLPYGYTF. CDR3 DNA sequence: TGCGCCATCAGTAAGTCTCGCGACCTACCCTATGGCTACACCTTC.

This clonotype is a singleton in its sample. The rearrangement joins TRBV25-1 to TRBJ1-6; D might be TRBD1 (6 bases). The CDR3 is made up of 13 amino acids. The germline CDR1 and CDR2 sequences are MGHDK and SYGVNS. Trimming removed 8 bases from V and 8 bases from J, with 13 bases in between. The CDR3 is CASAGQPHSPLHF. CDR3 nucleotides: TGTGCCAGCGCCGGACAGCCACATTCACCCCTCCACTTT.

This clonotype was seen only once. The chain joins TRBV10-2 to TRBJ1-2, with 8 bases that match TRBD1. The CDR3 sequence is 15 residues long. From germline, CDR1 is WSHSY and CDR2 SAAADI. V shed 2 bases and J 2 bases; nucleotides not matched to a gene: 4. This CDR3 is CASSEGGQGNYGYTF. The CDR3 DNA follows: TGCGCCAGCAGTGAGGGAGGACAGGGCAACTATGGCTACACCTTC.

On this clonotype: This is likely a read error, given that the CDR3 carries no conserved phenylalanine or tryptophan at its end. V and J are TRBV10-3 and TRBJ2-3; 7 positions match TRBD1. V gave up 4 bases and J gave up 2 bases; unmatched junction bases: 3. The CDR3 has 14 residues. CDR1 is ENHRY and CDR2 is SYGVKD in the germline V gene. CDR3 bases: TGTGCCATCAGTGGTGGACAGGACACAGATACGCAGTATTCT. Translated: CAISGGQDTDTQYS.

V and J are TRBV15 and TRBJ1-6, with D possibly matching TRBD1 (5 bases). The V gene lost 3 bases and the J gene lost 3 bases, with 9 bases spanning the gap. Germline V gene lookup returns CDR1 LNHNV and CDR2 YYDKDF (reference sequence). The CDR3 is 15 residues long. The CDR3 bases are TGTGCCACCAGCAGGGACACAAGCTATAATTCACCCCTCCACTTT. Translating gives CATSRDTSYNSPLHF.

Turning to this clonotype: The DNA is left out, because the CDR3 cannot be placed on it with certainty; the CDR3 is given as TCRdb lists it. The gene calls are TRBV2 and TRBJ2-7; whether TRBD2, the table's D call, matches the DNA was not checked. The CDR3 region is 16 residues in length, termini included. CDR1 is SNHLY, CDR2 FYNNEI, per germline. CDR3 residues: CICSAGLLAGGREQYF.

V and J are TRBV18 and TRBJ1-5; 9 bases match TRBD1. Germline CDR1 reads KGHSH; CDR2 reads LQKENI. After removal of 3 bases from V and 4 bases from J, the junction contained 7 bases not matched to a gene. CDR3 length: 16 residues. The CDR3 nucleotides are TGTGCCAGCTCACCCTTGGACAGGGGAGCTAATCAGCCCCAGCATTTT. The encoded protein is CASSPLDRGANQPQHF.

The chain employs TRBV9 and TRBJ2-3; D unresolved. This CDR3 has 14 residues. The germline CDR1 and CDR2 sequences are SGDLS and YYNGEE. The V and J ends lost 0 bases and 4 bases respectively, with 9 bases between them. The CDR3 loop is CASSVEGRADTQYF. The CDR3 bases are TGTGCCAGCAGCGTAGAGGGTAGAGCAGATACGCAGTATTTT.

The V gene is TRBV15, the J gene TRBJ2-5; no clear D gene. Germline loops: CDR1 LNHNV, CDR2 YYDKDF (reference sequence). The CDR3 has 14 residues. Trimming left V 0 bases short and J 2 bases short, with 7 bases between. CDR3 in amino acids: CATSRDSPQETQYF. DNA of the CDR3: TGTGCCACCAGCAGAGACAGCCCACAAGAGACCCAGTACTTC.

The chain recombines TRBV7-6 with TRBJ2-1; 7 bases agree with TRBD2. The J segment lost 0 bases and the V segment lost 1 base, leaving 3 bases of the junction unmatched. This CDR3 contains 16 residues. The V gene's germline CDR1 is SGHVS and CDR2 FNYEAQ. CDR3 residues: CASSLEAGSSYNEQFF. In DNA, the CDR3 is TGTGCCAGCAGCTTAGAAGCGGGAAGCTCCTACAATGAGCAGTTCTTC.

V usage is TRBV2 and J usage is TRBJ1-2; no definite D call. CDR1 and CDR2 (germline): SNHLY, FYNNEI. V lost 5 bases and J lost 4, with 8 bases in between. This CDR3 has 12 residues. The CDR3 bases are TGTGCCAGCAGTCCAGATTCCTATGGCTACACCTTC. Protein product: CASSPDSYGYTF.

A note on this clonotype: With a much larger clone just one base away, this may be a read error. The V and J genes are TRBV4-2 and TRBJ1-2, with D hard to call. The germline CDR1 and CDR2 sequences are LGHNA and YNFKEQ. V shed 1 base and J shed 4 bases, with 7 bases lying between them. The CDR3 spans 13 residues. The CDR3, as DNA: TGTGCCAGCAGCCAAGGAACAAGCTATGGCTACACCTTC. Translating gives CASSQGTSYGYTF.

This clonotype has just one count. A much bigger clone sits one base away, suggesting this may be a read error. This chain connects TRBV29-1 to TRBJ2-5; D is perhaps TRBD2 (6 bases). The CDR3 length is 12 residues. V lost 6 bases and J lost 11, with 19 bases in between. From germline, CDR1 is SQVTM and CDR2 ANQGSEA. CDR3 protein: CSVPLANNEQYF. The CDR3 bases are TGCAGCGTCCCCCTAGCGAACAATGAGCAGTACTTC.

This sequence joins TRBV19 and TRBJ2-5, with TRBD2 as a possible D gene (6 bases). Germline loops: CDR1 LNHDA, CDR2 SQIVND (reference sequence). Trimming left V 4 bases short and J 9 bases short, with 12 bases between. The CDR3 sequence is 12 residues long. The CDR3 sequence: CASSTGGLAQYF. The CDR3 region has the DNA TGTGCCAGTAGTACTGGGGGGTTGGCCCAGTACTTC.

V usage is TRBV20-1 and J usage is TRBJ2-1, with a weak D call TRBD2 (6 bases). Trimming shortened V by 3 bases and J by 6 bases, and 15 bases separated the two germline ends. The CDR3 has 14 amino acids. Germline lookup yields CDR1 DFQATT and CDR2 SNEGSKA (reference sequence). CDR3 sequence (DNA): TGCAGTGCTAGGCCGCCCAAGACTAGCAATGAGCAGTTCTTC. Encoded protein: CSARPPKTSNEQFF.

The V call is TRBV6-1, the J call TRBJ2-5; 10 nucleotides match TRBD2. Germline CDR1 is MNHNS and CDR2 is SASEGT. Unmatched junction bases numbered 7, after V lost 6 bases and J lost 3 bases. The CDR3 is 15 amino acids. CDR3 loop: CASSESSGGKETQYF. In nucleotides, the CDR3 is TGTGCCAGCAGCGAAAGTAGCGGGGGGAAAGAGACCCAGTACTTC.

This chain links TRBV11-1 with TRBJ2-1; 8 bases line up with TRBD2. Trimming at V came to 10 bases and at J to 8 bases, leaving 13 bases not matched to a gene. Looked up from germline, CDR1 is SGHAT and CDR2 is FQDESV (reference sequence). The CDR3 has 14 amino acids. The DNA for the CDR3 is TGTGCCACGGACGGGGTAGCGGGGAAGGATGAGCAGTTCTTC. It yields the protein CATDGVAGKDEQFF.

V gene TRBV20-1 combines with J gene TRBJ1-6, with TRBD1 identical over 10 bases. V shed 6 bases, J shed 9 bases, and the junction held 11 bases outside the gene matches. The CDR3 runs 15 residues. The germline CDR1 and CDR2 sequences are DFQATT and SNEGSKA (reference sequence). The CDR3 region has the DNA TGCAGTGCCCATCGGACAGGGGGGAATGGTTCACCCCTCCACTTT. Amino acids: CSAHRTGGNGSPLHF.

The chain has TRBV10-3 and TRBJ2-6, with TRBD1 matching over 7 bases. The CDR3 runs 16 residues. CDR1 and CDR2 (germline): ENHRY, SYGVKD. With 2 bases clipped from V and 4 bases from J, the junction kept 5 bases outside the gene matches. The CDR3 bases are TGTGCCATCAGTGAGGCAGGGGGTAGAGGGGCCAACGTCCTGACTTTC. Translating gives CAISEAGGRGANVLTF.

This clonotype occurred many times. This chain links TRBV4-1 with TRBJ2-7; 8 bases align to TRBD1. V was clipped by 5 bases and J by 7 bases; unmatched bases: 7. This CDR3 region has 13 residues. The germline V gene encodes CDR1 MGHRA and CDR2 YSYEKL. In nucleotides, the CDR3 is TGCGCCAGCAGCGATTTGGGACAGGTTGAGCAGTACTTC. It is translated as CASSDLGQVEQYF.

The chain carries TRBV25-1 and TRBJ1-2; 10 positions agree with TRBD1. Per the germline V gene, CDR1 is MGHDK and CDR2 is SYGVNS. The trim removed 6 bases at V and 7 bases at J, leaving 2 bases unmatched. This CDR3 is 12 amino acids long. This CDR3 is CASSRDRGGYTF. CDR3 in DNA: TGTGCCAGCAGCCGGGACAGGGGTGGCTACACCTTC.

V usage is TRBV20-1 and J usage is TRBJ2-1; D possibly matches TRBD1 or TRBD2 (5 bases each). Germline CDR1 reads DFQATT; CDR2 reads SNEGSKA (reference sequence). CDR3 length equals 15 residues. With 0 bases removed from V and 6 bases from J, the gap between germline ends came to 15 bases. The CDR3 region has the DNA TGCAGTGCTAGAGAATGGGCAGGGAGTAGCAATGAGCAGTTCTTC. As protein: CSAREWAGSSNEQFF.

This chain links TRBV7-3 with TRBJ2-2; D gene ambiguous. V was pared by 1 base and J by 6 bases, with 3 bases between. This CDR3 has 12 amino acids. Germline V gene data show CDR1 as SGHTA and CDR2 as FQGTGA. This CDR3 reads CASSLNAGELFF. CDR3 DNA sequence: TGTGCCAGCAGCTTAAACGCCGGGGAGCTGTTTTTT.

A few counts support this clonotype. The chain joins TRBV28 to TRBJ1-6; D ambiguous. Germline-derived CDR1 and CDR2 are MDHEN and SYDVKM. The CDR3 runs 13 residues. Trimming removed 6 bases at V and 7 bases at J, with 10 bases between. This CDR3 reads CASRGRWNSPLHF. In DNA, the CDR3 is TGTGCCAGCAGGGGCAGGTGGAATTCACCCCTCCACTTT.

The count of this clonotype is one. CDR3 sequence: CATRGASGSTNYNEQFF. The CDR3, as DNA: TGTGCCACCAGGGGGGCTAGCGGGAGTACAAACTACAATGAGCAGTTCTTC. This chain uses TRBV15 with TRBJ2-1; 10 bases are a match to TRBD2. The V segment lost 6 bases and the J segment 3 bases; nucleotides outside the gene matches: 11. The CDR3 runs 17 residues. The V gene's germline CDR1 is LNHNV and CDR2 YYDKDF (reference sequence).

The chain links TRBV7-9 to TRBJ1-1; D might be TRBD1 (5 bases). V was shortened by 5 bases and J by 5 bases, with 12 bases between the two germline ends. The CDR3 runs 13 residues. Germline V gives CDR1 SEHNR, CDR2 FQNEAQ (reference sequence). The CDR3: CASSVGDETEAFF. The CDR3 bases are TGTGCCAGCAGCGTAGGGGACGAGACTGAAGCTTTCTTT.

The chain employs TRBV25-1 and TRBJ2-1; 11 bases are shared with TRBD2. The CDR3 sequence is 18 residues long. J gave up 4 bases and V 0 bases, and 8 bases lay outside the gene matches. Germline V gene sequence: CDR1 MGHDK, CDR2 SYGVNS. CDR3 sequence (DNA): TGTGCCAGCAGTGAATATATGGTGCTAGCGGGAGGATACAATGAGCAGTTCTTC. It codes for CASSEYMVLAGGYNEQFF.

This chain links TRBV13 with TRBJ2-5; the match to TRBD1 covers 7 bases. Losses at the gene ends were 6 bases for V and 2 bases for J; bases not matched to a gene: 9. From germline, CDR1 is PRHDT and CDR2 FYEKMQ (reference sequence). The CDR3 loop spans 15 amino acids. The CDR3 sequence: CASSSVGDRQETQYF. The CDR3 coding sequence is TGTGCCAGCAGTTCAGTAGGGGACAGACAAGAGACCCAGTACTTC.